This T cell receptor beta chain was identified in a study of blood T cell repertoires in COVID-19. Clinical history as reported by participants underpinned cohort assignment. V was shortened by 4 bases and J by 4 bases, with 13 bases between the two germline ends. The CDR3 loop spans 14 amino acids. Germline CDR1 reads SGDLS; CDR2 reads YYNGEE. Authors' data handling: Estimates of nucleated cell counts were drawn from the amplification of reference gene primers. Data came from immunoSEQ multiplex PCR; TCRdb stores just in-frame clones and leaves some out. From that table come the V and J calls and clone size; the DNA was used to work out D and trimming. The repertoire has approximately 250,000 clones, around 85% of them found once; the top ten carry approximately 9.6%.

This receptor was obtained from a woman in her fifties or sixties with acute COVID-19. The chain recombines TRBV9 with TRBJ2-3; maybe TRBD2 (7 bases). Sequencing was done on a sample of PBMCs or T cells enriched from blood (not recorded which). CDR3 residues: CASSPRGASDTQYF. The DNA of the CDR3 is TGTGCCAGCAGCCCCCGGGGGGCCTCAGATACGCAGTATTTT.